This T cell receptor (beta chain) was observed in a study of T cell repertoires in cytomegalovirus infection. The wider study: HLA-C-restricted CMV epitopes, recently identified, and well-studied HLA-B-restricted ones were used by the study. CMV infection and matching HLA type were both indicated by public TCR beta signatures. General observations from the study: Cumulative public TCR beta family frequency identified carriers of CMV plus the relevant HLA.

On this clonotype itself: The antigen is unknown.

MiXCR was run by TCRdb on the reads, yielding one entry per CDR3 protein. The table records roughly 990,000 distinct CDR3 sequences, around 30% of them present only once. There are 15 residues in the CDR3. CDR1 is LNHNV and CDR2 is YYDKDF in the germline V gene (reference sequence). J was trimmed by 2 bases and V by 6 bases; bases with no gene match: 7. This receptor was obtained from a human donor in good health (CMV status not recorded). Some clones in this sample may be carry-over from other donors' samples. Sequencing was performed on cultured CD8+ T cells from PBMCs, taken from culture after CMV antigen stimulation. The V gene is TRBV15, the J gene TRBJ1-2; TRBD1 agrees at 9 bases. CDR3 residues: CATRGNRGPNYGYTF. CDR3 DNA sequence: TGTGCCACCAGAGGTAACAGGGGGCCGAACTATGGCTACACCTTC.